This T cell receptor beta chain was identified in a study of blood T cell repertoires in COVID-19. How the authors handled the data: For nucleated cells, counts were estimated from reference gene primer amplification. Assay used: immunoSEQ multiplex PCR; TCRdb lists only in-frame clones, some missing. That table is the source of V, J and clone size, and D and trimming were worked out from the DNA. The sample has about 240,000 clones; roughly four fifths are singletons. The CDR3 spans 16 residues. Germline CDR1 is SGHTA and CDR2 is FQGNSA. Trimming took 6 bases from V and 4 from J; bases not matched to a gene: 7.

The specimen sequenced was peripheral blood. This receptor was obtained from a woman in her seventies with acute or convalescent COVID-19. V usage is TRBV7-2 and J usage is TRBJ2-3, with 13 positions matching TRBD2. The DNA for the CDR3 is TGTGCCAGCAGTTCGGGACTAGCGGGGTTTGCAGATACGCAGTATTTT. Protein: CASSSGLAGFADTQYF.